The 32 T cell receptor beta chains below all came from one sample that was sequenced in a study of blood T cell repertoires in COVID-19. Assay used: immunoSEQ multiplex PCR; TCRdb lists only in-frame clones, some missing. The sample lists 540,000 or so clones, 70% to 90% seen once, with under 8.5% in the top ten. Sequencing was done on a sample of peripheral blood. Receptor source: a woman aged 50 to 60 with COVID-19, enrolled during active disease.

The chain employs TRBV6-1 and TRBJ2-4, with unresolved D. CDR1 is MNHNS, CDR2 SASEGT, per germline. V was cut by 2 bases and J by 0 bases, with 8 bases left in between. The CDR3 sequence is 15 residues long. CDR3 sequence: CASSELGLAKNIQYF. The CDR3 region has the DNA TGTGCCAGCAGTGAATTGGGCCTAGCCAAAAACATTCAGTACTTC.

The rearrangement uses TRBV3-1 (or the pseudogene TRBV3-2) and TRBJ2-7; D gene unclear. Germline V gene data show CDR1 as LGHDT and CDR2 as YNNKEL (reference sequence). The ends were cut back, 5 bases at V and 9 bases at J, with 20 bases in the middle. This CDR3 is 14 amino acids long. The CDR3 DNA reads as TGTGCCAGCAGCTCCTCACACCTCTTACGAGGGCAGTACTTC. Residues: CASSSSHLLRGQYF.

This chain uses TRBV9 with TRBJ2-7; tentative D call: TRBD1 (5 bases). Germline V gives CDR1 SGDLS, CDR2 YYNGEE. Trimming pared 1 base from V and 6 bases from J, leaving 11 bases between. CDR3 length: 13 residues. The CDR3 spells CASSVRQGSEQYF. For the CDR3, the DNA is TGTGCCAGCAGCGTACGCCAGGGATCCGAGCAGTACTTC. Full variable domain (rest looked up from reference TRBV9 and TRBJ2-7): DSGVTQTPKHLITATGQRVTLRCSPRSGDLSVYWYQQSLDQGLQFLIQYYNGEERAKGNILERFSAQQFPDLHSELNLSSLELGDSALYFCASSVRQGSEQYFGPGTRLTVT.

J is TRBJ2-2 and V is TRBV5-8; possible D gene TRBD2, 5 bases. Germline CDR1 and CDR2: SGHTS and YDEGEE. The CDR3 length is 16 residues. The V end was cut by 4 bases, the J end by 4 bases, with 17 bases between. The CDR3 DNA is TGTGCCAGCAGCCCGCCCTCGGGAAGGAGCACCGGGGAGCTGTTTTTT. It yields the protein CASSPPSGRSTGELFF.

The genes are TRBV19 and TRBJ1-1; D call uncertain. Germline loops: CDR1 LNHDA, CDR2 SQIVND (reference sequence). This CDR3 region has 14 residues. V was pared by 3 bases and J by 10 bases, with 18 bases between. The CDR3 sequence: CASSIRMARGGAFF. CDR3 bases: TGTGCCAGTAGTATCCGGATGGCCCGAGGTGGAGCTTTCTTT.

The V call is TRBV11-2, the J call TRBJ2-2; perhaps TRBD2 as D (5 bases). Germline lookup yields CDR1 SGHAT and CDR2 FQNNGV. This CDR3 is 13 amino acids long. V dropped 3 bases and J dropped 5 bases, with 7 bases sitting between them. In DNA form, the CDR3 reads TGTGCCAGCAGCTTCCCGGGAACCGGGGAGCTGTTTTTT. Translating gives CASSFPGTGELFF. Variable domain in full (rest from reference TRBV11-2 and TRBJ2-2): EAGVAQSPRYKIIEKRQSVAFWCNPISGHATLYWYQQILGQGPKLLIQFQNNGVVDDSQLPKDRFSAERLKGVDSTLKIQPAKLEDSAVYLCASSFPGTGELFFGEGSRLTVL.

The chain joins TRBV11-2 to TRBJ2-4; D is perhaps TRBD2 (8 bases). CDR3 length: 18 residues. V gave up 5 bases and J gave up 2 bases, with 22 bases separating them. Germline CDR1 SGHAT, CDR2 FQNNGV. CDR3 in DNA: TGTGCCAGCAGCCCAGGGGGTCGGGGGGGCGCCCCCAAAAACATTCAGTACTTC. It codes for CASSPGGRGGAPKNIQYF.

Remarks on this clone: Other DNA sequences in this specimen translate into the identical CDR3. The chain combines TRBV3-1 (or the pseudogene TRBV3-2) with TRBJ1-1; no definite D call. The germline gives CDR1 LGHDT, CDR2 YNNKEL (reference sequence). The CDR3 has 13 amino acids. With 3 bases removed from V and 1 base from J, the gap between germline ends came to 6 bases. CDR3: CASSQGRNTEAFF. The CDR3 nucleotides are TGTGCCAGCAGCCAGGGGAGGAACACTGAAGCTTTCTTT.

The rearrangement uses TRBV6-6 and TRBJ1-1; D not resolved. The germline gives CDR1 MNHNY, CDR2 SVGAGI (reference sequence). The CDR3 is 15 residues long. V lost 0 bases, J lost 4 bases, and 12 bases lay in between. The CDR3 coding sequence is TGTGCCAGCAGTTACTCGGCCCCGGGGAGCACTGAAGCTTTCTTT. Its protein is CASSYSAPGSTEAFF.

This clone appeared once. CDR3 in amino acids: CAISGAEGASVTDTQYF. Here the CDR3 DNA reads TGTGCCATCAGTGGCGCCGAGGGGGCTAGCGTCACAGATACGCAGTATTTT. The chain combines TRBV10-3 with TRBJ2-3, with a tentative D call TRBD1 (7 bases). The germline V gene encodes CDR1 ENHRY and CDR2 SYGVKD. There are 17 residues in the CDR3. Trimming removed 4 bases from V and 2 bases from J, with 19 bases in between.

This clone has just one count. This sequence joins TRBV3-1 (or the pseudogene TRBV3-2) and TRBJ1-2; 9 bases line up with TRBD1. The junction had 7 bases not matched to a gene; V was cut back by 0 bases and J by 8 bases. The germline V gene has CDR1 LGHDT and CDR2 YNNKEL (reference sequence). CDR3 size: 15 residues. The CDR3 loop is CASSQEFRTGEGYTF. The CDR3 DNA reads as TGTGCCAGCAGCCAAGAGTTCCGGACAGGGGAAGGCTACACCTTC.

CDR3 sequence reads: CAWSRARDTEAFF. The CDR3 coding sequence is TGTGCCTGGAGCCGAGCGCGGGACACTGAAGCTTTCTTT. This chain connects TRBV30 to TRBJ1-1; D ambiguous. V lost 3 bases and J lost 3, with 11 bases in between. The CDR3 is made up of 13 amino acids. Germline V gene lookup returns CDR1 GTSNPN and CDR2 SVGIG (reference sequence).

The V call is TRBV10-3, the J call TRBJ1-1, with a weak D call TRBD1 (6 bases). The CDR3 has 14 residues. Trimming shortened V by 4 bases and J by 3 bases, and 12 bases separated the two germline ends. Germline V gene sequence: CDR1 ENHRY, CDR2 SYGVKD. CDR3 sequence: CAISVGTTYTEAFF. CDR3 in DNA: TGTGCCATCAGTGTGGGGACAACTTACACTGAAGCTTTCTTT.

The chain carries TRBV9 and TRBJ2-1; unclear D gene. Trimming stripped 3 bases from V and 0 bases from J, with 13 bases between. The CDR3 is 16 amino acids. CDR1 and CDR2 (germline): SGDLS, YYNGEE. CDR3 protein: CASSARSSSSYNEQFF. CDR3 DNA: TGTGCCAGCAGCGCCCGGAGCTCGAGCTCCTACAATGAGCAGTTCTTC.

Points on this clone: Other DNA sequences from this sample encode an identical CDR3 as well. This chain uses TRBV30 with TRBJ2-1; D ambiguous. The CDR3 runs to 12 residues. The germline gives CDR1 GTSNPN, CDR2 SVGIG (reference sequence). The V end was cut by 3 bases, the J end by 0 bases, with 3 bases between. CDR3 DNA sequence: TGTGCCTGGAGCGGCTCCTACAATGAGCAGTTCTTC. Protein sequence: CAWSGSYNEQFF.

The chain uses TRBV2 and TRBJ2-1; perhaps TRBD1 as D (6 bases). Germline CDR1 and CDR2: SNHLY and FYNNEI. This CDR3 has 15 amino acids. The V gene lost 2 bases and the J gene lost 7 bases, with 15 bases spanning the gap. DNA of the CDR3: TGTGCCAGCAGTGAATTAGGACAGTTCAGAAATGAGCAGTTCTTC. It is translated as CASSELGQFRNEQFF.

The J gene is TRBJ2-7, the V gene TRBV5-6, with 8 bases aligning to TRBD2. Trimming removed 6 bases from V and 4 bases from J; junction bases left unmatched: 3. Germline-derived CDR1 and CDR2 are SGHDT and YYEEEE. This CDR3 region has 12 residues. The CDR3: CASTASGYEQYF. CDR3 coding DNA: TGTGCCAGCACCGCTAGCGGGTACGAGCAGTACTTC.

This rearrangement joins TRBV12-3 or TRBV12-4 to TRBJ1-1; D gene unclear. The V gene lost 5 bases and the J gene lost 3 bases, with 7 bases spanning the gap. CDR3 length: 12 residues. CDR3 in amino acids: CASSLSHTEAFF. In DNA form, the CDR3 reads TGTGCCAGCAGTCTATCTCACACTGAAGCTTTCTTT.

The CDR3 DNA sequence: TGTGCCAGCAGCAAAGCCCGCCCCGGGACAACTATGAACACTGAAGCTTTCTTT. Its translation: CASSKARPGTTMNTEAFF. The genes are TRBV21-1 and TRBJ1-1; no DNA check was done on the table's D call, TRBD1. TRBV21-1 is noted as a pseudogene. This CDR3 has 18 amino acids.

The CDR3 coding sequence is TGTGCCTGGAGTGTAACAGGGGGCATCGGGGAGCTGTTTTTT. Translation: CAWSVTGGIGELFF. The chain carries TRBV30 and TRBJ2-2; 9 nucleotides agree with TRBD1. The germline V gene has CDR1 GTSNPN and CDR2 SVGIG (reference sequence). The CDR3 spans 14 residues. After removal of 0 bases from V and 7 bases from J, the junction contained 3 bases not matched to a gene.

The chain recombines TRBV29-1 with TRBJ1-2, with a possible D match to TRBD1 (5 bases). The CDR3 is made up of 12 amino acids. Germline assignment: CDR1 SQVTM and CDR2 ANQGSEA. The V end lost 0 bases, the J end lost 7 bases, and 9 bases lay between the germline ends. This CDR3 reads CSVEERGSGYTF. The CDR3 DNA follows: TGCAGCGTTGAAGAAAGGGGTTCTGGCTACACCTTC.

The gene calls are TRBV28 and TRBJ2-1, with 7 bases matching TRBD1. CDR1 and CDR2 (germline): MDHEN, SYDVKM. With V trimmed by 4 bases and J by 0 bases, 9 bases remained unmatched. CDR3 length equals 17 residues. CDR3 DNA: TGTGCCAGCAGTTACCCATCGACAGGGAGCTCCTACAATGAGCAGTTCTTC. Translation: CASSYPSTGSSYNEQFF.

J is TRBJ1-4 and V is TRBV28; the D is unclear. The CDR3 has 14 residues. Per germline, CDR1 MDHEN and CDR2 SYDVKM. The V end was cut by 2 bases, the J end by 4 bases, with 8 bases between. The CDR3 is CASSLQLNNEKLFF. CDR3 bases: TGTGCCAGCAGTTTACAGTTAAATAATGAAAAACTGTTTTTT.

The chain recombines TRBV5-1 with TRBJ2-1; TRBD2 aligns across 9 bases. This CDR3 comprises 16 residues. Germline V CDR1 and CDR2: SGHRS, YFSETQ. With 2 bases clipped from V and 6 bases from J, the junction kept 9 bases outside the gene matches. The CDR3 bases are TGCGCCAGCAGCTTCTTTGGCGGGGGGGCCGTCAATGAGCAGTTCTTC. Translating gives CASSFFGGGAVNEQFF.

This clone was found a few times. V gene TRBV6-5 combines with J gene TRBJ1-6, with TRBD1 matching over 7 bases. Trimming removed 8 bases from V and 7 bases from J; junction bases left unmatched: 8. In germline, CDR1 is MNHEY, CDR2 SVGAGI. The CDR3 totals 14 residues. Written as DNA, the CDR3 is TGTGCCAGCTCCAAGGACAGGAACAATTCACCCCTCCACTTT. Translated: CASSKDRNNSPLHF.

This clone was observed a handful of times. The chain couples TRBV6-5 to TRBJ1-5; 8 nucleotides match TRBD1. CDR1 is MNHEY, CDR2 SVGAGI, per germline. This CDR3 region has 13 residues. The junction had 5 bases not matched to a gene; V was cut back by 8 bases and J by 5 bases. This CDR3 is CASGDRRDQPQHF. The CDR3, as DNA: TGTGCCAGCGGGGACAGGAGAGATCAGCCCCAGCATTTT.

The chain carries TRBV5-5 and TRBJ1-6; perhaps TRBD1 as D (6 bases). Between the trimmed V and J ends, which lost 3 bases and 7 bases, there was a span of 11 bases. CDR1 is SGHKS, CDR2 YYEKEE, per germline (reference sequence). This CDR3 is 14 amino acids long. In DNA form, the CDR3 reads TGTGCCAGCAGCTCACAGGGAGGGAATTCACCCCTCCACTTT. This sequence encodes CASSSQGGNSPLHF.

The chain employs TRBV5-6 and TRBJ1-2; D is possibly TRBD1 (6 bases). CDR1 is SGHDT and CDR2 is YYEEEE in the germline V gene. The CDR3 spans 15 residues. V shed 1 base and J shed 0 bases, with 10 bases lying between them. The CDR3 here is CASSLTGRANYGYTF. For the CDR3, the DNA is TGTGCCAGCAGCTTGACAGGGCGAGCTAACTATGGCTACACCTTC.

V gene TRBV30 combines with J gene TRBJ1-5; 7 bases fit TRBD1. The CDR3 consists of 15 residues. Germline CDR1 and CDR2: GTSNPN and SVGIG (reference sequence). The V and J ends lost 2 bases and 0 bases, in that order; junction bases with no gene match: 4. The CDR3 DNA reads as TGTGCCTGGAGTCGGGACAGAAATAGCAATCAGCCCCAGCATTTT. Amino acids: CAWSRDRNSNQPQHF.

This clone was counted between two and nine times. The chain is built from TRBV9 and TRBJ1-1; a possible D gene is TRBD1 (5 bases). The CDR3 has 15 residues. Trimming shortened V by 0 bases and J by 5 bases, and 14 bases separated the two germline ends. Germline lookup yields CDR1 SGDLS and CDR2 YYNGEE. Here the CDR3 DNA reads TGTGCCAGCAGCGTAGATGGGGGAGGAATAACTGAAGCTTTCTTT. This sequence encodes CASSVDGGGITEAFF.

V is TRBV30 and J is TRBJ1-2; the D gene is possibly TRBD1 (5 bases). Trimming stripped 2 bases from V and 4 bases from J, with 20 bases between. Per the germline V gene, CDR1 is GTSNPN and CDR2 is SVGIG (reference sequence). This CDR3 spans 16 amino acids. CDR3 DNA: TGTGCCTGGAGTAGTAGTAGGACACCCCAGGGCTATGGCTACACCTTC. Its translation: CAWSSSRTPQGYGYTF.

The chain uses TRBV7-9 and TRBJ1-1; TRBD1 is a possible D gene (5 bases). The CDR3 runs 15 residues. The germline V and J ends were trimmed by 2 bases and 4 bases, with 14 bases remaining between them. Germline lookup yields CDR1 SEHNR and CDR2 FQNEAQ (reference sequence). The CDR3: CASSLWAGVSTEAFF. As DNA, the CDR3 is TGTGCCAGCAGCTTATGGGCGGGGGTTTCCACTGAAGCTTTCTTT.